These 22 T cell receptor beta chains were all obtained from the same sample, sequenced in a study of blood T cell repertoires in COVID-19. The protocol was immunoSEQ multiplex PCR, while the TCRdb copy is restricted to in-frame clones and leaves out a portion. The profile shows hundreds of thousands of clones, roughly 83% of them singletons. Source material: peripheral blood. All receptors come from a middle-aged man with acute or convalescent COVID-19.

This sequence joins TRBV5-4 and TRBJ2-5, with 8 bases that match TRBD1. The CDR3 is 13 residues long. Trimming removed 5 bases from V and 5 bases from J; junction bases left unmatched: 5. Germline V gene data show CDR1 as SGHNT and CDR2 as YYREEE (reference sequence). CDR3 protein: CASSLDRGETQYF. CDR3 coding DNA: TGTGCCAGCAGTTTAGACAGGGGCGAGACCCAGTACTTC.

The CDR3 bases are TGCAGCGTGTGGGGACTAGCGGGAACCGGGGAGCTGTTTTTT. Translated: CSVWGLAGTGELFF. The rearrangement uses TRBV29-1 and TRBJ2-2, with 13 bases fitting TRBD2. After removal of 6 bases from V and 5 bases from J, the junction contained 3 bases not matched to a gene. Germline assignment: CDR1 SQVTM and CDR2 ANQGSEA. The CDR3 is 14 residues long.

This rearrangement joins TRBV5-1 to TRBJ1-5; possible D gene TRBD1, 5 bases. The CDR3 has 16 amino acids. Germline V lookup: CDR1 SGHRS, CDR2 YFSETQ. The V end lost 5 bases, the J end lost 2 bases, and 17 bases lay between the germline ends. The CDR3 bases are TGCGCCAGCAGACCGGGGGAGGGTGATGGCAATCAGCCCCAGCATTTT. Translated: CASRPGEGDGNQPQHF.

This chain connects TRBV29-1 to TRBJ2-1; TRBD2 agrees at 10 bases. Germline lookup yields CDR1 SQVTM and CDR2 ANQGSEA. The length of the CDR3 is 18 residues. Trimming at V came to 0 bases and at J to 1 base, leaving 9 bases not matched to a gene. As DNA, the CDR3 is TGCAGCGTTGAAGATCGAAGAGGACTAGCGGTTTCCTACAATGAGCAGTTCTTC. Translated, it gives CSVEDRRGLAVSYNEQFF.

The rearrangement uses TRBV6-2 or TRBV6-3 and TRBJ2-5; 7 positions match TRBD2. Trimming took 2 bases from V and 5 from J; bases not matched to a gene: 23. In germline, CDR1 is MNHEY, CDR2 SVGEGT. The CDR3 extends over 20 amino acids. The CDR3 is CASSYSLRRRGRGVGETQYF. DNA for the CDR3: TGTGCCAGCAGTTACAGTCTTCGGCGGCGGGGGAGAGGGGTCGGGGAGACCCAGTACTTC.

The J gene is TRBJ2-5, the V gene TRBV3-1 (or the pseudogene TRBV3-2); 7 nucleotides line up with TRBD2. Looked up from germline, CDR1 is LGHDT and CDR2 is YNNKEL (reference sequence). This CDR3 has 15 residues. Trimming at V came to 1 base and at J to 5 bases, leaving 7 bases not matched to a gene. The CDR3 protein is CASSQGPGLRETQYF. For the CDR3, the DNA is TGTGCCAGCAGCCAAGGACCGGGACTAAGGGAGACCCAGTACTTC.

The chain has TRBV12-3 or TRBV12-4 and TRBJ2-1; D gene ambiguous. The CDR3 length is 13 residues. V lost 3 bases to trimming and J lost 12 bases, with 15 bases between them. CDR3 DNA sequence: TGTGCCAGCAGTTTGGGTGTCTTGCAGGCGCAGTTCTTC. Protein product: CASSLGVLQAQFF.

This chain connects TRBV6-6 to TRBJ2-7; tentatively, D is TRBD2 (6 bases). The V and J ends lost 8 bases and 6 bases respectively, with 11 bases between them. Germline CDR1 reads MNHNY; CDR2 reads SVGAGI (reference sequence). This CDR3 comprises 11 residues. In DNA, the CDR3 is TGTGCCAGCGCCGGGGGAGTCGAGCAGTACTTC. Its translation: CASAGGVEQYF.

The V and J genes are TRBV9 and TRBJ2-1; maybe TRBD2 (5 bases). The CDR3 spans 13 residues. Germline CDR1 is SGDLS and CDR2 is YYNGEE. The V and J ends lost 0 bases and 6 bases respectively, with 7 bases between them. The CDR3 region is CASSVDGGNEQFF. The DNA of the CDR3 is TGTGCCAGCAGCGTAGACGGAGGCAATGAGCAGTTCTTC.

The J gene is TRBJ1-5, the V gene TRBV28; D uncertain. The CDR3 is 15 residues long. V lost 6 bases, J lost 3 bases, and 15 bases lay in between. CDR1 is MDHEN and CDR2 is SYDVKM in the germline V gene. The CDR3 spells CASRGGVGPNQPQHF. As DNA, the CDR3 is TGTGCCAGCAGGGGCGGGGTCGGGCCCAATCAGCCCCAGCATTTT.

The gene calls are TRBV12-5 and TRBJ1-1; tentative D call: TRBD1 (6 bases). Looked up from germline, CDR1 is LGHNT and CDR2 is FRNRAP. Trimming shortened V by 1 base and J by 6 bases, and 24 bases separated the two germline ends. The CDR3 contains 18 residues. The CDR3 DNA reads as TGTGCTAGTGGTTTGGACCCCTTTCAGTTAGGGGGAATTGCTGAAGCTTTCTTT. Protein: CASGLDPFQLGGIAEAFF.

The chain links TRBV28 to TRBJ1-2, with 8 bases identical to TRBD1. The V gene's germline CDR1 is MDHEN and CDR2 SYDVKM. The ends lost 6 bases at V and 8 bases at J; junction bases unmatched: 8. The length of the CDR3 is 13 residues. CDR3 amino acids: CASRDRTGKGYTF. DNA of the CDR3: TGTGCCAGCAGGGACCGGACAGGGAAAGGCTACACCTTC.

CDR3: CASRGGTGGNSPLHF. The DNA of the CDR3 is TGTGCCAGCAGAGGGGGAACAGGGGGTAATTCACCCCTCCACTTT. The V gene is TRBV7-8, the J gene TRBJ1-6; 8 bases line up with TRBD1. Germline CDR1 is SGHVS and CDR2 is FQNEAQ. The V and J ends lost 6 bases and 6 bases, in that order; junction bases with no gene match: 7. The CDR3 extends over 15 amino acids.

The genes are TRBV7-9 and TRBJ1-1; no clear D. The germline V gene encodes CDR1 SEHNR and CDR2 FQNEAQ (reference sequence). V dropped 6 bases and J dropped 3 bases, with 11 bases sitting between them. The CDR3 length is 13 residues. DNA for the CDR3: TGTGCCAGCAGTCCTAGACTAGACACTGAAGCTTTCTTT. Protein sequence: CASSPRLDTEAFF.

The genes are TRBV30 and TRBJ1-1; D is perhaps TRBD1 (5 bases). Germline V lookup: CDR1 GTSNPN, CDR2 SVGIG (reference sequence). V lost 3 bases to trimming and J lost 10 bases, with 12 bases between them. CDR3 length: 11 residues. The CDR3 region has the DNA TGTGCCTGGAGGGGGCTAGAGGTAGCTTTCTTT. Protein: CAWRGLEVAFF.

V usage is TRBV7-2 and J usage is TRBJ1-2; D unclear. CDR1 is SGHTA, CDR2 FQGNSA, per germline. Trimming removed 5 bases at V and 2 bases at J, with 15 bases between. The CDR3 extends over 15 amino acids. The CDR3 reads CASSPFADTNYGYTF. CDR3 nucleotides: TGTGCCAGCAGCCCCTTTGCAGATACCAACTATGGCTACACCTTC.

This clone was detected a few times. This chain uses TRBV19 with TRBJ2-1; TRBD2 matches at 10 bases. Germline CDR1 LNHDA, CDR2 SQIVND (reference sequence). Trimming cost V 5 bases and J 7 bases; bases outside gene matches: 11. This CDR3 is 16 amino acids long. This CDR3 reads CASSWSSGRMANEQFF. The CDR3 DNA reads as TGTGCCAGTAGTTGGTCTAGCGGGAGAATGGCGAATGAGCAGTTCTTC.

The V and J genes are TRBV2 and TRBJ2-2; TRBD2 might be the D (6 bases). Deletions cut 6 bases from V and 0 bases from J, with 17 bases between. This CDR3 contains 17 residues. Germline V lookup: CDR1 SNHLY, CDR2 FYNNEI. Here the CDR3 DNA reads TGTGCCAGCAGGGACACATTAGCGGCCACGAACACCGGGGAGCTGTTTTTT. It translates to CASRDTLAATNTGELFF.

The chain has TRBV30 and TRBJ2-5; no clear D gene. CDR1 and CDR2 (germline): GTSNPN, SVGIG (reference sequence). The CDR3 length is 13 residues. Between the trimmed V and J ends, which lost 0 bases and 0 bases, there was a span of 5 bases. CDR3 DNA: TGTGCCTGGAGTGTTCAGGACCAAGAGACCCAGTACTTC. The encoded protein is CAWSVQDQETQYF.

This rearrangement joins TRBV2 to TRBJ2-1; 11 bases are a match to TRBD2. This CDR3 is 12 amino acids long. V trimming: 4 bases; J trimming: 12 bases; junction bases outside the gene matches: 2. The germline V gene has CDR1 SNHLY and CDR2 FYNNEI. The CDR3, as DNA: TGTGCCAGCAGTGGACTAGCGGGATGGCAGTTCTTC. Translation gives CASSGLAGWQFF.

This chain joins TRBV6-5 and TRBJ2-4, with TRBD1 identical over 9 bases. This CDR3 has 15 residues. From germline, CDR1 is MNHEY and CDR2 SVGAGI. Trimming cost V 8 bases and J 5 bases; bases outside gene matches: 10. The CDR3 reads CASGRSGQGQNIQYF. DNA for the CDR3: TGTGCCAGCGGACGTTCGGGACAGGGCCAAAACATTCAGTACTTC.

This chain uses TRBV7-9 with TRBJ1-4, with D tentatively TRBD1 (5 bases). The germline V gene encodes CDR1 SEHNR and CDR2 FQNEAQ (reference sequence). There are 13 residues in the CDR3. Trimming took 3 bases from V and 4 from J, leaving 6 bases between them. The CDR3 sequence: CASSFDSNEKLFF. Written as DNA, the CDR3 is TGTGCCAGCAGCTTTGACAGTAATGAAAAACTGTTTTTT.